This TCR beta chain was retrieved from a study of T-cell memory formation after mild COVID-19. Study overall: Clusters were largely donor specific. Study results and limitations: Day 15 to 85 contracting clones showed balanced CD4/CD8; later expanders leaned CD4+.

Constant-segment primers were used for 5'RACE, and the resulting TCR alpha and TCR beta cDNA libraries carried sample barcodes and UMIs. TCRdb processed the 5' RACE reads anew with MiXCR; each CDR3 protein has one entry. The table has about 280,000 distinct CDR3 sequences, 7.5% to 9.5% seen once. This clonotype has just one count. Its specificity is not known. Mismatch with germline at one junction end may stem from a read error. This CDR3 comprises 16 residues. The V gene's germline CDR1 is SNHLY and CDR2 FYNNEI. The TCR comes from a man between 18 and 35 years old who had mild COVID-19 (a few samples of this study predate the infection). Cell type and time point are not known. Sequenced material: PBMCs or a T cell subset sorted from them (not recorded which). The chain employs TRBV2 and TRBJ1-5; weak D call: TRBD1 (6 bases). The chain's CDR3 is CASSGQEARSNQTQHF. The CDR3 DNA reads as TGTGCCAGCAGTGGACAGGAGGCAAGGAGCAATCAGACCCAGCATTTT.